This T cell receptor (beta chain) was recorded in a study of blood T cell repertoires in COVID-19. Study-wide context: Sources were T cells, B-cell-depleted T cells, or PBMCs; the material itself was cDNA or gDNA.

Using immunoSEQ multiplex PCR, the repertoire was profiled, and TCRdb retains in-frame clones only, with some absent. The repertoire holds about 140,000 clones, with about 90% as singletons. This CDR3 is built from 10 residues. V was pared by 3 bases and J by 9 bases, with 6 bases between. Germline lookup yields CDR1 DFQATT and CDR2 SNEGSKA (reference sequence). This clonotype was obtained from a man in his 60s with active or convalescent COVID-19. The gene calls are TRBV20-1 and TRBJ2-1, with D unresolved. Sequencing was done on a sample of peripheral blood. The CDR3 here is CSASGSEQFF. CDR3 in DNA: TGCAGTGCTAGTGGCAGTGAGCAGTTCTTC.